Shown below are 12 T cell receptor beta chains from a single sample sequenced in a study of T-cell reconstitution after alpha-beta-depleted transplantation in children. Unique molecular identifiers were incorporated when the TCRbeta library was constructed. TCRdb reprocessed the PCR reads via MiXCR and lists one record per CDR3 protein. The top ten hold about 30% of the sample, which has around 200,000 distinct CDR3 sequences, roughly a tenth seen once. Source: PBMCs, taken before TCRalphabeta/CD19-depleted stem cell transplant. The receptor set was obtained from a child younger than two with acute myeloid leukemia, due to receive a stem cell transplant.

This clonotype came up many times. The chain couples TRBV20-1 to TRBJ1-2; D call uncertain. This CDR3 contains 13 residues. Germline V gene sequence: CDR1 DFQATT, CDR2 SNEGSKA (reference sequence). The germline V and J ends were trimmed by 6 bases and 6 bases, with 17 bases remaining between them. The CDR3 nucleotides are TGCAGTGCGCAGGCCGGCTCCGCAAATGGCTACACCTTC. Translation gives CSAQAGSANGYTF.

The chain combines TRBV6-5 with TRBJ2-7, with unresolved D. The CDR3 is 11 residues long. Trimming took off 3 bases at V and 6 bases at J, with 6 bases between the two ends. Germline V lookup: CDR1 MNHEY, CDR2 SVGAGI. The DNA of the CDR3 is TGTGCCAGCAGTTATGTCCGCGAGCAGTACTTC. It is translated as CASSYVREQYF.

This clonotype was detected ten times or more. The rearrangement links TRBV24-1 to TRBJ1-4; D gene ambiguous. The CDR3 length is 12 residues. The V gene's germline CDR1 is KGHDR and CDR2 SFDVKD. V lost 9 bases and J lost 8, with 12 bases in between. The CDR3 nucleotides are TGTGCCACCCACGCACCCAGGGAAAAACTGTTTTTT. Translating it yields CATHAPREKLFF.

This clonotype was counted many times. As DNA, the CDR3 is TGTGCCACCAGTGACCCTCCGGGACAGGGAGGCTACACCTTC. Protein sequence: CATSDPPGQGGYTF. The chain couples TRBV24-1 to TRBJ1-2; 9 nucleotides agree with TRBD1. This CDR3 has 14 residues. Germline lookup yields CDR1 KGHDR and CDR2 SFDVKD. V shed 4 bases, J shed 8 bases, and the junction held 7 bases outside the gene matches.

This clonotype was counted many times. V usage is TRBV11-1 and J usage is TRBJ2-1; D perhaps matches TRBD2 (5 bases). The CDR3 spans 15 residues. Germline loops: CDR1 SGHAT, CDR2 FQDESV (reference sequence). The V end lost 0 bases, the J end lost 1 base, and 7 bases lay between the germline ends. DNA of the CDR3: TGTGCCAGCAGCTTAGCTCGAGGGTCCTACAATGAGCAGTTCTTC. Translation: CASSLARGSYNEQFF.

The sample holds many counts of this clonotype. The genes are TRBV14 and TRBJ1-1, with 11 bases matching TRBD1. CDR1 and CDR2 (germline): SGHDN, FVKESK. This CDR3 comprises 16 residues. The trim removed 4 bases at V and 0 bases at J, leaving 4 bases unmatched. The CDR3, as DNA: TGTGCCAGCAGCCTAAGGACAGGGGGCGTGAACACTGAAGCTTTCTTT. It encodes CASSLRTGGVNTEAFF.

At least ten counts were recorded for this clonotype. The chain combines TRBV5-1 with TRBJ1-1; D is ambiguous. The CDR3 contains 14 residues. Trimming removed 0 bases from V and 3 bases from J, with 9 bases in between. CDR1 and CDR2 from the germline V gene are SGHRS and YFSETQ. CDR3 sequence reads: CASSLGVFDTEAFF. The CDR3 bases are TGCGCCAGCAGCTTGGGGGTCTTTGACACTGAAGCTTTCTTT.

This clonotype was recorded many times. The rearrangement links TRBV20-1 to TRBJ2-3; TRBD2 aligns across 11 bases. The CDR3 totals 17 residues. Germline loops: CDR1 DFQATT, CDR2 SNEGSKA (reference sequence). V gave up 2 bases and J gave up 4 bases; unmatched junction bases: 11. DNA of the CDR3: TGCAGTGCTAGATTAGCGGGGGGGGCGTTTCCCCCAGATACGCAGTATTTT. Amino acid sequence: CSARLAGGAFPPDTQYF.

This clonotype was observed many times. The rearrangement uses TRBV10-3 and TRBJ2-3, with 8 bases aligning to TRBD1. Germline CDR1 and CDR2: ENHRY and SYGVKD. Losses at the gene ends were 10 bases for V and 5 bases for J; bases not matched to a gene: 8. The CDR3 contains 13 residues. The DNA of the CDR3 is TGTGCCACAAAGGACAGGGCTGAAGATACGCAGTATTTT. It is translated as CATKDRAEDTQYF.

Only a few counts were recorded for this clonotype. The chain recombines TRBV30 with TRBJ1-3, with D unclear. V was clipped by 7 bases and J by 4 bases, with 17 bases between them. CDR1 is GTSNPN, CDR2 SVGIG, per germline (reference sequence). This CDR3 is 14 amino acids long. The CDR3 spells CASTDGPHGNTIYF. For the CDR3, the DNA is TGTGCCTCCACGGACGGGCCACACGGAAACACCATATATTTT.

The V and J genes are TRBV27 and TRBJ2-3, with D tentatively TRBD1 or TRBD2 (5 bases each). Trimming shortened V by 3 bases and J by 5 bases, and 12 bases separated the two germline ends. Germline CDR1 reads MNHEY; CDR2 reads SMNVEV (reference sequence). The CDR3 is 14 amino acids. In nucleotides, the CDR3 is TGTGCCAGCAGTTTTCCGGGGCTGGGAGATACGCAGTATTTT. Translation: CASSFPGLGDTQYF.

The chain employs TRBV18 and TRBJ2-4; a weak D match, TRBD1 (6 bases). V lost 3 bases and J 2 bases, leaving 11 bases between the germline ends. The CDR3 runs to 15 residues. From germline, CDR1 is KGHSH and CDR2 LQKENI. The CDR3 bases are TGTGCCAGCTCACCCCAGGGGAGTTCCAAAAACATTCAGTACTTC. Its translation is CASSPQGSSKNIQYF.